The rows below give T cell receptor beta chains drawn from one sample of a study of cytomegalovirus exposure and HLA in healthy donors. Assay: immunoSEQ multiplex PCR; the TCRdb copy retains only in-frame clones and omits some. The sample lists about 120,000 clones, 74% occurring once. Sequenced input: PBMCs. Receptors originate from a human donor in good health. Both conserved end residues are part of each CDR3. The order of the fields is clone size, V gene, D gene, CDR3 length, J gene, CDR3 DNA, CDR3 protein. D genes are given only for firm matches. Rows give clone size only sometimes, using once, few, many, or a class for an expanded clone.

>NA|TRBV5-6|NA|14|TRBJ1-6
TGTGCCAGCAGCTTGCAGGGGTTCAATTCACCCCTCCACTTT
CASSLQGFNSPLHF
>NA|TRBV6-6|NA|14|TRBJ1-2
TGTGCCAGCAGGACAAGCGGGACCCCACCGGGCTACACCTTC
CASRTSGTPPGYTF
>NA|TRBV4-2|NA|13|TRBJ2-3
TGTGCCAGCAGCCAATCAGGGTCAGATACGCAGTATTTT
CASSQSGSDTQYF
>NA|TRBV5-1|TRBD2|17|TRBJ2-1
TGCGCCAGCAGCCGATCTTCCCTGGCGGGGGGCGGGAATGAGCAGTTCTTC
CASSRSSLAGGGNEQFF
>NA|TRBV7-2|TRBD2|15|TRBJ2-3
TGTGCCAGCAGCTTAGCGTCAGCGGGGGCTGATACGCAGTATTTT
CASSLASAGADTQYF
>NA|TRBV7-2|NA|13|TRBJ2-3
TGTGCCAGCAGCTTAGCTTACACAGATACGCAGTATTTT
CASSLAYTDTQYF
>NA|TRBV6-5|TRBD1|15|TRBJ1-4
TGTGCCAGCAGGCTCACAGGGGGTTCTAATGAAAAACTGTTTTTT
CASRLTGGSNEKLFF
>NA|TRBV6-1|NA|15|TRBJ1-1
TGTGCCAGCACAACAAATTGGGAGGCGAACACTGAAGCTTTCTTT
CASTTNWEANTEAFF
>NA|TRBV9|NA|18|TRBJ2-3
TGTGCCAGCAGCGTAGCTCTCGGACTAGGGGGTGACACAGATACGCAGTATTTT
CASSVALGLGGDTDTQYF
>NA|TRBV5-1|TRBD1|18|TRBJ2-2
TGCGCCAGCAGCTTGGCCAGCGTGACAGGGGGCCATACCGGGGAGCTGTTTTTT
CASSLASVTGGHTGELFF
>NA|TRBV5-1|TRBD2|15|TRBJ2-5
TGCGCCAGCAGCTTCCGGGAGGGCCCCCAAGAGACCCAGTACTTC
CASSFREGPQETQYF
>NA|TRBV7-2|TRBD2|18|TRBJ2-7
TGTGCCAGCAGCTTAAGGGCTAGCGGGAGAAGGTTTACCTACGAGCAGTACTTC
CASSLRASGRRFTYEQYF
>NA|TRBV7-9|NA|17|TRBJ2-4
TGTGCCAGCAGCCCCTGGGGGGGCTGGGAAGACCTAAACATTCAGTACTTC
CASSPWGGWEDLNIQYF
>NA|TRBV5-4|NA|14|TRBJ2-7
TGTGCCAGCAGCCGAGCTGGGGGCCCCTACGAGCAGTACTTC
CASSRAGGPYEQYF
>few|TRBV19|NA|15|TRBJ2-7
TGTGCCAGTAGTAATACCGACTGGCGTGGGTACGAGCAGTACTTC
CASSNTDWRGYEQYF
>NA|TRBV19|NA|14|TRBJ1-1
TGTGCCAGTAGTATATCGGTCCAGAACACTGAAGCTTTCTTT
CASSISVQNTEAFF
>NA|TRBV4-2|NA|17|TRBJ1-1
TGTGCCAGCAGCCAGCCTACAGGGCTCGTAGAGGACACTGAAGCTTTCTTT
CASSQPTGLVEDTEAFF
>NA|TRBV15|NA|14|TRBJ1-1
TGTGCCACCAGCAAGGACAACATGAACACTGAAGCTTTCTTT
CATSKDNMNTEAFF
>once|TRBV6-5|NA|12|TRBJ1-2
TGTGCCAGCAGTTCGGGGAACTATGGCTACACCTTC
CASSSGNYGYTF
>NA|TRBV5-4|TRBD2|15|TRBJ2-1
TGTGCCAGCAGCTCCGCGGGGGGGCCTAGGAATGAGCAGTTCTTC
CASSSAGGPRNEQFF
>NA|TRBV19|TRBD1|16|TRBJ1-5
TGTGCCAGTAGTATAGGACAGGGGAAGAGCAATCAGCCCCAGCATTTT
CASSIGQGKSNQPQHF
>NA|TRBV7-9|TRBD1|13|TRBJ1-1
TGTGCCAGCAGCAAGGACAGGCCGGGGAGCGCTTTCTTT
CASSKDRPGSAFF
>NA|TRBV7-9|TRBD1|17|TRBJ2-2
TGTGCCAGCAGCTCCAGGACAGGTTATTCGAACACCGGGGAGCTGTTTTTT
CASSSRTGYSNTGELFF
>few|TRBV30|TRBD1|14|TRBJ2-7
TGTGCCTGGAGGGGACAGGGGGGGTCCTACGAGCAGTACTTC
CAWRGQGGSYEQYF
>few|TRBV5-6|NA|15|TRBJ2-1
TGTGCCAGCAGCCCCTGGGTCCGCGGAGACAATGAGCAGTTCTTC
CASSPWVRGDNEQFF
>NA|TRBV6-1|NA|13|TRBJ1-5
TGTGCCAGCAGTGAACAGCGAAATCAGCCCCAGCATTTT
CASSEQRNQPQHF
>NA|TRBV27|TRBD1|16|TRBJ2-3
TGTGCCAGCAGAAACCGACAGGGGGCGTCTTCAGATACGCAGTATTTT
CASRNRQGASSDTQYF
>NA|TRBV28|TRBD2|20|TRBJ2-1
TGTGCCAGCAGTTCCCCAGGGCTAGCGGGGGGTCCTAGCTCCTACAATGAGCAGTTCTTC
CASSSPGLAGGPSSYNEQFF
>few|TRBV15|NA|14|TRBJ1-1
TGTGCCACCAGCCCCCGCTGGGGGGACACTGAAGCTTTCTTT
CATSPRWGDTEAFF
>NA|TRBV4-2|TRBD1|16|TRBJ1-3
TGTGCCAGCAGCCAAGAGGGACAGATTACTGGAAACACCATATATTTT
CASSQEGQITGNTIYF
>NA|TRBV19|TRBD2|15|TRBJ2-1
TGTGCCAGTAGTATATCGGGCGGGAGGAACAATGAGCAGTTCTTC
CASSISGGRNNEQFF
>few|TRBV7-8|NA|15|TRBJ1-5
TGTGCCAGCAGCTTAGTAGGGGCAGATCATCAGCCCCAGCATTTT
CASSLVGADHQPQHF